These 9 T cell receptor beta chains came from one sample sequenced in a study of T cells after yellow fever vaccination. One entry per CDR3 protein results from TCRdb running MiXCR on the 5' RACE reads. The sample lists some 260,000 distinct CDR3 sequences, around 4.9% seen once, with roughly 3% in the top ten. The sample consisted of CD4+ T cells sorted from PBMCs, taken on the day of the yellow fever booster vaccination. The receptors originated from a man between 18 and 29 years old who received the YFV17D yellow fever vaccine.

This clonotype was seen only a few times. The CDR3 nucleotides are TGTGCCAGCAGCGAGACTTATCTACTCACAGATACGCAGTATTTT. Residues: CASSETYLLTDTQYF. The V and J genes are TRBV6-1 and TRBJ2-3; no clear D gene. Trimming left V 6 bases short and J 2 bases short, with 15 bases between. Germline V gives CDR1 MNHNS, CDR2 SASEGT. This CDR3 has 15 amino acids.

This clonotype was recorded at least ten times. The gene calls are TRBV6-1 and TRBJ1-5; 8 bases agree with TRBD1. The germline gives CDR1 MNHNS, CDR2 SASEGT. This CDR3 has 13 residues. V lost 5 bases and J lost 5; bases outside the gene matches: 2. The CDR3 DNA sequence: TGTGCCAGCAGTAGACAGGGGTATCAGCCCCAGCATTTT. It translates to CASSRQGYQPQHF.

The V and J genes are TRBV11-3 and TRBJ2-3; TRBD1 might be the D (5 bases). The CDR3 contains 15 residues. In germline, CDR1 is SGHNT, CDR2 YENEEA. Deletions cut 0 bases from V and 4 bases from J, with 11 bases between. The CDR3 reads CASSLDAQGSDTQYF. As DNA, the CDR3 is TGTGCCAGCAGCTTAGACGCCCAGGGCTCAGATACGCAGTATTTT.

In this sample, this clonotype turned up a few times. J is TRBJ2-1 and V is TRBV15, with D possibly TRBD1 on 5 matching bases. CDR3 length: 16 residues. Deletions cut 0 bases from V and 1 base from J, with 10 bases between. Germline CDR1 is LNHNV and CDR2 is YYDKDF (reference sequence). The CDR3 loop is CATSRDLAGSYNEQFF. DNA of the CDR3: TGTGCCACCAGCAGAGATCTGGCAGGGTCCTACAATGAGCAGTTCTTC. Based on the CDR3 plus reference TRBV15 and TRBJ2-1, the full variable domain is DAMVIQNPRYQVTQFGKPVTLSCSQTLNHNVMYWYQQKSSQAPKLLFHYYDKDFNNEADTPDNFQSRRPNTSFCFLDIRSPGLGDTAMYLCATSRDLAGSYNEQFFGPGTRLTVL.

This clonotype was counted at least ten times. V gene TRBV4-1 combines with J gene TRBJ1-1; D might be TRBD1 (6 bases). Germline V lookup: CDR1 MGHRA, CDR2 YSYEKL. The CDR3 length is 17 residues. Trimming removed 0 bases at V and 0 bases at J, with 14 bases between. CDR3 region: CASSQEGGGSLNTEAFF. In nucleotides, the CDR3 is TGCGCCAGCAGCCAAGAAGGGGGAGGAAGTTTGAACACTGAAGCTTTCTTT.

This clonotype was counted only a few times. This CDR3 is CSASEMRAYGYTF. The CDR3 region has the DNA TGCAGTGCTAGTGAAATGCGGGCCTATGGCTACACCTTC. This chain connects TRBV20-1 to TRBJ1-2; D ambiguous. Trimming took off 3 bases at V and 4 bases at J, with 12 bases between the two ends. The CDR3 is 13 residues long. The germline gives CDR1 DFQATT, CDR2 SNEGSKA (reference sequence).

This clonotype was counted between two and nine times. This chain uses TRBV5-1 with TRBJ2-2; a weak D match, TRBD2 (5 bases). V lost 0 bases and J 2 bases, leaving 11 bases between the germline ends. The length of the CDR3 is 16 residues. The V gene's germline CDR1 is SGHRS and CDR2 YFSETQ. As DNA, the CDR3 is TGCGCCAGCAGCTTGGCTGCGGGCCCCAACACCGGGGAGCTGTTTTTT. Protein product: CASSLAAGPNTGELFF.

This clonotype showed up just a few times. This CDR3 reads CASSLGASGEGTDTQYF. The CDR3 DNA reads TGTGCCAGCAGTTTAGGGGCTAGCGGGGAGGGCACAGATACGCAGTATTTT. J is TRBJ2-3 and V is TRBV28; TRBD2 matches at 9 bases. Per the germline V gene, CDR1 is MDHEN and CDR2 is SYDVKM. The CDR3 has 17 amino acids. The V and J ends lost 2 bases and 1 base, in that order; junction bases with no gene match: 7.

The CDR3 nucleotides read TGCGCCAGCAGAACGGGTGTCTCTGGGGCCAACGTCCTGACTTTC. This codes for CASRTGVSGANVLTF. The rearrangement joins TRBV5-1 to TRBJ2-6; D is undetermined. CDR1 SGHRS and CDR2 YFSETQ come from the germline V gene. Between the trimmed V and J ends, which lost 5 bases and 0 bases, there was a span of 9 bases. This CDR3 is 15 amino acids long.